This is a list of T cell receptor beta chains from one sample in a study of CD8 T cells in Susac syndrome. MiXCR, run by TCRdb on the immunoSEQ multiplex PCR reads, gives a single entry per CDR3 protein. The sample holds approximately 180,000 distinct CDR3 sequences, roughly 90% seen once. Sequenced sample: CD4+ T cells from PBMCs. Receptors were obtained from a human donor with Susac syndrome. Each CDR3 is given with its conserved first and last residue. D genes are given only for firm matches. Size is stated for part of the rows, as once, few or many counts, or as a class when the clone is expanded.

cdr3_nt: TGTGCCAGCTCACCTCAGCCGCTGACAGGGAGGGATGAGCAGTTCTTC
cdr3_aa: CASSPQPLTGRDEQFF
d_call: NA
j_call: TRBJ2-1
clone_size: NA
cdr3_length: 16
v_call: TRBV18

cdr3_nt: TGTGCCAGCTCAGGGGCCTGGGTTGGCTACACCTTC
cdr3_aa: CASSGAWVGYTF
d_call: NA
j_call: TRBJ1-2
clone_size: NA
cdr3_length: 12
v_call: TRBV7-9

cdr3_nt: TGTGCCAGCAGCGGCAAGAGGACAGTTAATGAAAAACTGTTTTTT
cdr3_aa: CASSGKRTVNEKLFF
d_call: NA
j_call: TRBJ1-4
clone_size: NA
cdr3_length: 15
v_call: TRBV5-6

cdr3_nt: TGCAGTGCCAAGCGTGGGGGCAGCACAGATACGCAGTATTTT
cdr3_aa: CSAKRGGSTDTQYF
d_call: NA
j_call: TRBJ2-3
clone_size: NA
cdr3_length: 14
v_call: TRBV20-1

cdr3_nt: TGTGCCAGCAGCCCGGACCCTCTAGGCGCGGCGCAGTACTTC
cdr3_aa: CASSPDPLGAAQYF
d_call: NA
j_call: TRBJ2-7
clone_size: NA
cdr3_length: 14
v_call: TRBV11-2

cdr3_nt: TGTGCCAGCAGCGTAGCGACTAGCGGAAATACAGATACGCAGTATTTT
cdr3_aa: CASSVATSGNTDTQYF
d_call: TRBD2
j_call: TRBJ2-3
clone_size: NA
cdr3_length: 16
v_call: TRBV9

cdr3_nt: TGTGCCAGCTCACCGACAGCGGAGAACACTGAAGCTTTCTTT
cdr3_aa: CASSPTAENTEAFF
d_call: NA
j_call: TRBJ1-1
clone_size: NA
cdr3_length: 14
v_call: TRBV18

cdr3_nt: TGTGCCAGCAGTTTAGGGAAACAGGGACAGCCCCAGCATTTT
cdr3_aa: CASSLGKQGQPQHF
d_call: NA
j_call: TRBJ1-5
clone_size: once
cdr3_length: 14
v_call: TRBV12-3/TRBV12-4

cdr3_nt: TGCAGCGTTGAAGATCGGGGCAGGGTAATGGATGGCTACACCTTC
cdr3_aa: CSVEDRGRVMDGYTF
d_call: NA
j_call: TRBJ1-2
clone_size: NA
cdr3_length: 15
v_call: TRBV29-1

cdr3_nt: TGTGCCAGTATCCCCGGGATAGGGGGCCACTATGGCTACACCTTC
cdr3_aa: CASIPGIGGHYGYTF
d_call: TRBD1
j_call: TRBJ1-2
clone_size: once
cdr3_length: 15
v_call: TRBV19

cdr3_nt: TGCAGTGCTAGGATGACAGGGGGGCCGAATCAGCCCCAGCATTTT
cdr3_aa: CSARMTGGPNQPQHF
d_call: TRBD1
j_call: TRBJ1-5
clone_size: once
cdr3_length: 15
v_call: TRBV20-1

cdr3_nt: TGTGCCAGCAGCTTAACTGCGGAAAGTACTGAAGCTTTCTTT
cdr3_aa: CASSLTAESTEAFF
d_call: NA
j_call: TRBJ1-1
clone_size: NA
cdr3_length: 14
v_call: TRBV7-3

cdr3_nt: TGTGCCAGCAGTGAGGTCGGAGGGGTGAATACTGAAGCTTTCTTT
cdr3_aa: CASSEVGGVNTEAFF
d_call: NA
j_call: TRBJ1-1
clone_size: once
cdr3_length: 15
v_call: TRBV6-1

cdr3_nt: TGTGCCAGCAGTGTTAACAGGGTCTCCTACGAGCAGTACTTC
cdr3_aa: CASSVNRVSYEQYF
d_call: NA
j_call: TRBJ2-7
clone_size: NA
cdr3_length: 14
v_call: TRBV6-1

cdr3_nt: TGTGCCAGCAGCTCCCGAGGGACTGGGAACACCGGGGAGCTGTTTTTT
cdr3_aa: CASSSRGTGNTGELFF
d_call: NA
j_call: TRBJ2-2
clone_size: NA
cdr3_length: 16
v_call: TRBV7-3

cdr3_nt: TGTGCCAGCAGTTTATGGGGCCAGAGTGAAAAACTGTTTTTT
cdr3_aa: CASSLWGQSEKLFF
d_call: NA
j_call: TRBJ1-4
clone_size: NA
cdr3_length: 14
v_call: TRBV28

cdr3_nt: TGTGCCAGCAGTTTGGGTTGGTCGGGGGGCTACACCTTC
cdr3_aa: CASSLGWSGGYTF
d_call: NA
j_call: TRBJ1-2
clone_size: NA
cdr3_length: 13
v_call: TRBV28

cdr3_nt: TGTGCCTGGAGTGTAAAATCGTTGGCAGCCTCTGGAAACACCATATATTTT
cdr3_aa: CAWSVKSLAASGNTIYF
d_call: NA
j_call: TRBJ1-3
clone_size: NA
cdr3_length: 17
v_call: TRBV30

cdr3_nt: TGCAGTGCTCCGTCCCGGGACAGGGTCTCCCACGTCCTGACTTTC
cdr3_aa: CSAPSRDRVSHVLTF
d_call: TRBD1
j_call: TRBJ2-6
clone_size: NA
cdr3_length: 15
v_call: TRBV20-1

cdr3_nt: TGTGCCAGCAGCCAAGATCCTGAAAACATTCAGTACTTC
cdr3_aa: CASSQDPENIQYF
d_call: NA
j_call: TRBJ2-4
clone_size: few
cdr3_length: 13
v_call: TRBV4-2

cdr3_nt: TGTGCCAGCAGCTTCCGGACTAGCGGTCACAATGAGCAGTTCTTC
cdr3_aa: CASSFRTSGHNEQFF
d_call: TRBD2
j_call: TRBJ2-1
clone_size: NA
cdr3_length: 15
v_call: TRBV7-2

cdr3_nt: TGTGCCACCAGTGATTGGAGCGGAACGAACACCGGGGAGCTGTTTTTT
cdr3_aa: CATSDWSGTNTGELFF
d_call: NA
j_call: TRBJ2-2
clone_size: NA
cdr3_length: 16
v_call: TRBV24-1

cdr3_nt: TGTGCCAGCAGCCAAAGAAGGGTAGCCGACACCGGGGAGCTGTTTTTT
cdr3_aa: CASSQRRVADTGELFF
d_call: NA
j_call: TRBJ2-2
clone_size: NA
cdr3_length: 16
v_call: TRBV4-2

cdr3_nt: TGTGCCACCAGCAGAGGCAGTAAATCACCCCTCCACTTT
cdr3_aa: CATSRGSKSPLHF
d_call: NA
j_call: TRBJ1-6
clone_size: once
cdr3_length: 13
v_call: TRBV15

cdr3_nt: TGTGCCAGCACCGGGACTAGCGGAACCTACGAGCAGTACTTC
cdr3_aa: CASTGTSGTYEQYF
d_call: TRBD2
j_call: TRBJ2-7
clone_size: NA
cdr3_length: 14
v_call: TRBV6-5

cdr3_nt: TGTGCCAGCAATCCGGACAGGATGACAGATACGCAGTATTTT
cdr3_aa: CASNPDRMTDTQYF
d_call: TRBD1
j_call: TRBJ2-3
clone_size: NA
cdr3_length: 14
v_call: TRBV2

cdr3_nt: TGCGCCAGCAGCTTGTTTTTGGGATCCGGAAACACCATATATTTT
cdr3_aa: CASSLFLGSGNTIYF
d_call: NA
j_call: TRBJ1-3
clone_size: NA
cdr3_length: 15
v_call: TRBV5-1

cdr3_nt: TGCGCCAGCAGCCAAGGCCAGCGGGGGGGCAATGAGCAGTTCTTC
cdr3_aa: CASSQGQRGGNEQFF
d_call: TRBD2
j_call: TRBJ2-1
clone_size: NA
cdr3_length: 15
v_call: TRBV4-1

cdr3_nt: TGTGCCAGTAGCCGGACAGGGAGTAACACTGAAGCTTTCTTT
cdr3_aa: CASSRTGSNTEAFF
d_call: TRBD1
j_call: TRBJ1-1
clone_size: NA
cdr3_length: 14
v_call: TRBV19

cdr3_nt: TGCAGTGCTAGCGCTAGCGGGAAAGAGACCCAGTACTTC
cdr3_aa: CSASASGKETQYF
d_call: TRBD2
j_call: TRBJ2-5
clone_size: NA
cdr3_length: 13
v_call: TRBV20-1

cdr3_nt: TGCAGTGCTAGGTCCCTACAGGGCGGACGAAATGAGCAGTTCTTC
cdr3_aa: CSARSLQGGRNEQFF
d_call: NA
j_call: TRBJ2-1
clone_size: NA
cdr3_length: 15
v_call: TRBV20-1

cdr3_nt: TGTGCCACCAGTATCGGACAGGCCACAGATACGCAGTATTTT
cdr3_aa: CATSIGQATDTQYF
d_call: TRBD1
j_call: TRBJ2-3
clone_size: NA
cdr3_length: 14
v_call: TRBV24-1

cdr3_nt: TGTGCCAGCAGCTTGGAGGGGGCTCGGGAGACCCAGTACTTC
cdr3_aa: CASSLEGARETQYF
d_call: TRBD1
j_call: TRBJ2-5
clone_size: once
cdr3_length: 14
v_call: TRBV5-4

cdr3_nt: TGTGCCAGTAGTACTAGGGGTGATTCACCCCTCCACTTT
cdr3_aa: CASSTRGDSPLHF
d_call: NA
j_call: TRBJ1-6
clone_size: NA
cdr3_length: 13
v_call: TRBV19

cdr3_nt: TGTGCCAGCAGCTTAACACGGACGGGCTCCTACAATGAGCAGTTCTTC
cdr3_aa: CASSLTRTGSYNEQFF
d_call: NA
j_call: TRBJ2-1
clone_size: NA
cdr3_length: 16
v_call: TRBV7-3

cdr3_nt: TGCGCCAGCAGCCCTAATCCTGACAACTATGGCTACACCTTC
cdr3_aa: CASSPNPDNYGYTF
d_call: NA
j_call: TRBJ1-2
clone_size: NA
cdr3_length: 14
v_call: TRBV5-1

cdr3_nt: TGTGCCAGCAGCCTGTCCAATTCACCCCTCCACTTT
cdr3_aa: CASSLSNSPLHF
d_call: NA
j_call: TRBJ1-6
clone_size: NA
cdr3_length: 12
v_call: TRBV14

cdr3_nt: TGTGCCAGCAGCCCCACTAGCGGCCCCTACGAGCAGTACTTC
cdr3_aa: CASSPTSGPYEQYF
d_call: TRBD2
j_call: TRBJ2-7
clone_size: NA
cdr3_length: 14
v_call: TRBV7-2

cdr3_nt: TGTGCCAGCAGCTTAGGTGGAGAAAAACTGTTTTTT
cdr3_aa: CASSLGGEKLFF
d_call: NA
j_call: TRBJ1-4
clone_size: NA
cdr3_length: 12
v_call: TRBV7-9

cdr3_nt: TGCAGTGCTAGAGCTCAGGGTTCATGGAACAATGAGCAGTTCTTC
cdr3_aa: CSARAQGSWNNEQFF
d_call: NA
j_call: TRBJ2-1
clone_size: NA
cdr3_length: 15
v_call: TRBV20-1

cdr3_nt: TGTGCCAGCAGAAGCGGACAGGGATATCAGCCCCAGCATTTT
cdr3_aa: CASRSGQGYQPQHF
d_call: TRBD1
j_call: TRBJ1-5
clone_size: NA
cdr3_length: 14
v_call: TRBV2

cdr3_nt: TGTGCCATCAGTGGGGGACAGATGAACACCGGGGAGCTGTTTTTT
cdr3_aa: CAISGGQMNTGELFF
d_call: TRBD1
j_call: TRBJ2-2
clone_size: NA
cdr3_length: 15
v_call: TRBV10-3

cdr3_nt: TGTGCCAGCAGTTTAGGTTCCCTCCAAGAGACCCAGTACTTC
cdr3_aa: CASSLGSLQETQYF
d_call: NA
j_call: TRBJ2-5
clone_size: NA
cdr3_length: 14
v_call: TRBV12-3/TRBV12-4

cdr3_nt: TGTGCCAGCAGTGGAACAGAGTTCGCGAACACCGGGGAGCTGTTTTTT
cdr3_aa: CASSGTEFANTGELFF
d_call: NA
j_call: TRBJ2-2
clone_size: NA
cdr3_length: 16
v_call: TRBV25-1

cdr3_nt: TGTGCCAGCAGTTTAGCGGGACAGAGGAACACTGAAGCTTTCTTT
cdr3_aa: CASSLAGQRNTEAFF
d_call: TRBD1
j_call: TRBJ1-1
clone_size: NA
cdr3_length: 15
v_call: TRBV28

cdr3_nt: TGCGCCAGCAGATCCGAGGGGGCAGGCACAGATACGCAGTATTTT
cdr3_aa: CASRSEGAGTDTQYF
d_call: TRBD1
j_call: TRBJ2-3
clone_size: NA
cdr3_length: 15
v_call: TRBV10-2

cdr3_nt: TGTGCTAGCAGTTGGAACGGGGAGACTGAAGCTTTCTTT
cdr3_aa: CASSWNGETEAFF
d_call: NA
j_call: TRBJ1-1
clone_size: few
cdr3_length: 13
v_call: TRBV6-6

cdr3_nt: TGTGCCAGCAGTTACGACAGGAAAATAGCCAAAAACATTCAGTACTTC
cdr3_aa: CASSYDRKIAKNIQYF
d_call: NA
j_call: TRBJ2-4
clone_size: NA
cdr3_length: 16
v_call: TRBV6-5

cdr3_nt: TGTGCCAGCAGTGAATACCGGGACTCCCTCGGCTACACCTTC
cdr3_aa: CASSEYRDSLGYTF
d_call: NA
j_call: TRBJ1-2
clone_size: NA
cdr3_length: 14
v_call: TRBV7-2

cdr3_nt: TGTGCCAGCACCCCGGGACATCAACAGACCCAGTACTTC
cdr3_aa: CASTPGHQQTQYF
d_call: NA
j_call: TRBJ2-5
clone_size: NA
cdr3_length: 13
v_call: TRBV28

cdr3_nt: TGTGCCAGCAGCCCAGCCGCAGGCGACTATGGCTACACCTTC
cdr3_aa: CASSPAAGDYGYTF
d_call: NA
j_call: TRBJ1-2
clone_size: NA
cdr3_length: 14
v_call: TRBV3-1

cdr3_nt: TGTGCCAGCTCATACGGGACAGACACCGGGGAGCTGTTTTTT
cdr3_aa: CASSYGTDTGELFF
d_call: TRBD1
j_call: TRBJ2-2
clone_size: NA
cdr3_length: 14
v_call: TRBV18

cdr3_nt: TGTGCCAGCAGCCCTACCCAACGGATGAACACTGAAGCTTTCTTT
cdr3_aa: CASSPTQRMNTEAFF
d_call: NA
j_call: TRBJ1-1
clone_size: once
cdr3_length: 15
v_call: TRBV3-1

cdr3_nt: TGTGCCAGCAGATCGACAGGGATGAACACTGAAGCTTTCTTT
cdr3_aa: CASRSTGMNTEAFF
d_call: TRBD1
j_call: TRBJ1-1
clone_size: NA
cdr3_length: 14
v_call: TRBV5-4

cdr3_nt: TGTGCCAGCAGTCCCCAAAAACTAGCGGGAGGGATCACAGATACGCAGTATTTT
cdr3_aa: CASSPQKLAGGITDTQYF
d_call: TRBD2
j_call: TRBJ2-3
clone_size: NA
cdr3_length: 18
v_call: TRBV28

cdr3_nt: TGTGCCAGCAGTTTAGTCGCAGGGGGCGCGGGGGAGACCCAGTACTTC
cdr3_aa: CASSLVAGGAGETQYF
d_call: TRBD1
j_call: TRBJ2-5
clone_size: NA
cdr3_length: 16
v_call: TRBV12-3/TRBV12-4

cdr3_nt: TGTGCAAGCAGCGTAGGCCCCGGTGGGATATTAGCGGGGGGGAATGAGCAGTTCTTC
cdr3_aa: CASSVGPGGILAGGNEQFF
d_call: TRBD2
j_call: TRBJ2-1
clone_size: NA
cdr3_length: 19
v_call: TRBV9

cdr3_nt: TGTGCCAGCACTATAGGGACTAGCGGGAACAATGAGCAGTTCTTC
cdr3_aa: CASTIGTSGNNEQFF
d_call: TRBD2
j_call: TRBJ2-1
clone_size: NA
cdr3_length: 15
v_call: TRBV12-3/TRBV12-4